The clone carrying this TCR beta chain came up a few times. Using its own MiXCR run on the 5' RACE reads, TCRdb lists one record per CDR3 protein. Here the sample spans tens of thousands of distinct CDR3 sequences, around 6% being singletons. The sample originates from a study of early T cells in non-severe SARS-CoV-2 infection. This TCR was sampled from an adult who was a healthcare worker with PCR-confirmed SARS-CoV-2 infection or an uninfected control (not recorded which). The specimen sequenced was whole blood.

CDR3 amino acids: CASSLSSTGATFF. The CDR3 nucleotides are TGTGCCAGCAGCCTAAGCTCGACAGGGGCGACTTTCTTT. The rearrangement uses TRBV7-9 and TRBJ1-1, with 8 positions matching TRBD1. The junction had 11 bases not matched to a gene; V was cut back by 5 bases and J by 12 bases. CDR1 SEHNR and CDR2 FQNEAQ come from the germline V gene (reference sequence). CDR3 length: 13 residues.